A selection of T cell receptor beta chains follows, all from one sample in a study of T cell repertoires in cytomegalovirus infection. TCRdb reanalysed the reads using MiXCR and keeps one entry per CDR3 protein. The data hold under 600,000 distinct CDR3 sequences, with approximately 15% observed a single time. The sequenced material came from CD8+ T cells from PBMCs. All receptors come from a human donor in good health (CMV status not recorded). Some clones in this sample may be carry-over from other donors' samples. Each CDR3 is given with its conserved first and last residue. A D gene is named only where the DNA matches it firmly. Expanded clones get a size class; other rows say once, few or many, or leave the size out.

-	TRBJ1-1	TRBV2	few	TGTGCCAGCAGTGGGCCCGGGGGAATGGACACTGAAGCTTTCTTT	CASSGPGGMDTEAFF
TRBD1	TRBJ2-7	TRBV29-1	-	TGCAGCGTTGTCCGGGACAGGGGTACCTACGAGCAGTACTTC	CSVVRDRGTYEQYF
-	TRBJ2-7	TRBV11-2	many	TGTGCCAGCAGCCCCTGGGGAATGGGTAGGCCGTTGGGGGAGCAGTACTTC	CASSPWGMGRPLGEQYF
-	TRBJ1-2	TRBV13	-	TGTGCCAGCAGCCCCCCGGCAGGGGACCTAATCTATGGCTACACCTTC	CASSPPAGDLIYGYTF
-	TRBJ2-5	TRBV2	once	TGTGCCAGCAGGGCAGGGGCGAGGCAAGAGACCCAGTACTTC	CASRAGARQETQYF
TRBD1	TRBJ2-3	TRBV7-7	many	TGTGCTAGCAGCTATGGGACAGGCACAGATACGCAGTATTTT	CASSYGTGTDTQYF
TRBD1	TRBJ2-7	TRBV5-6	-	TGTGCCAGCAGCACTACCAGGGGGCGCGTCGAGCAGTACTTC	CASSTTRGRVEQYF
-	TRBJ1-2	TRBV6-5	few	TGTGCCAGCAGCCTCGGGACACCGATTGGCTATGGCTACACCTTC	CASSLGTPIGYGYTF
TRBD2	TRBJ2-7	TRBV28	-	TGTGCCAGCAGGGGGGGGGGTGAAGATTACGAGCAGTACTTC	CASRGGGEDYEQYF
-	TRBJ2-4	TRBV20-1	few	TGCAGTGCTAAGTCCGCCAAGGGGTTAGCCAAAAACATTCAGTACTTC	CSAKSAKGLAKNIQYF
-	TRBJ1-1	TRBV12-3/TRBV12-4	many	TGTGCCAGCAACATAGACCTGAACACTGAAGCTTTCTTT	CASNIDLNTEAFF
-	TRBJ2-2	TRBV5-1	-	TGCGCCACCCGCGGAGGGGGCACCGGGGAGCTGTTTTTT	CATRGGGTGELFF
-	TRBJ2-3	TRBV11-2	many	TGTGCCAGCAGCCTGGGCAAAGGAGGGGATACGCAGTATTTT	CASSLGKGGDTQYF
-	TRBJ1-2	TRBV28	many	TGTGCCAGCAGCGACAGGAACGAGGACTATGGCTACACCTTC	CASSDRNEDYGYTF
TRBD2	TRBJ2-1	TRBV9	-	TGTGCCAGCAGCCCCCAGCGGGGCTCCTACAATGAGCAGTTCTTC	CASSPQRGSYNEQFF
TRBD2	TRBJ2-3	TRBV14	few	TGTGCCAGCAGCCACCCTCGTAGCGGGGGACCTTCTAGCACAGATACGCAGTATTTT	CASSHPRSGGPSSTDTQYF
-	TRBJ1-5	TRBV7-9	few	TGTGCCAGCAGCTTAGCGGGAGGGACTAGCAATCAGCCCCAGCATTTT	CASSLAGGTSNQPQHF
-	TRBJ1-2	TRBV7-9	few	TGTGCCGGACATGGCTACACCTTC	CAGHGYTF
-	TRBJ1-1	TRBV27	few	TGTGCCAGCAGTCCCCCAAATCGGGACACTGAAGCTTTCTTT	CASSPPNRDTEAFF
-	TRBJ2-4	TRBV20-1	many	TGCAGTGCTAGGCCCTCAGGAGGACTAGCCAAAAACATTCAGTACTTC	CSARPSGGLAKNIQYF
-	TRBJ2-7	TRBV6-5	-	TGTGCCAGCAGTTACTCGATGGCCCCAAACACCTACGAGCAGTACTTC	CASSYSMAPNTYEQYF
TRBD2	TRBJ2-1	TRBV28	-	TGTGCCAGCAGTTTCAGGAGGGCCAGCGGGAGGGCCTCCCATTCAAATGAGCAGTTCTTC	CASSFRRASGRASHSNEQFF
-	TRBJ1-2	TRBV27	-	TGTGCCAGCACTACCCCGGGGGTCGTCGGCTACACCTTC	CASTTPGVVGYTF
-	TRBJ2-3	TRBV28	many	TGTGCCAGCAGTTTCGGACAAGCATATGTGCCAGATACGCAGTATTTT	CASSFGQAYVPDTQYF
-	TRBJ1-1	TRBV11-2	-	TGTGCCAGCAGCTGGTCAGGGGCCGGGACTGAAGCTTTCTTT	CASSWSGAGTEAFF
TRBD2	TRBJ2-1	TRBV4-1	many	TGCGCCAGCAGCCAGGGCACTAGCGGGTTATACAATGAGCAGTTCTTC	CASSQGTSGLYNEQFF
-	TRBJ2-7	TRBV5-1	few	TGCGCCAGCAGCCTTACCACGGGACCTGGAGGTGAGCAGTACTTC	CASSLTTGPGGEQYF
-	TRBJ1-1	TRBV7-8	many	TGTGCCAGCAGCTTAGATGGGGGGACTGAAGCTTTCTTT	CASSLDGGTEAFF
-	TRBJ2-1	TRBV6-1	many	TGTGCCAGCAGTGAGGGGCCTGGCGCCAGCTCCTACAATGAGCAGTTCTTC	CASSEGPGASSYNEQFF
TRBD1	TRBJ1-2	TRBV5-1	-	TGCGCCAGCAGCATTGACAGGGGGCGAGAAATTGGCTACACCTTC	CASSIDRGREIGYTF
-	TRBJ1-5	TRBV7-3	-	TGTGCCAGCAGCTTCAGGGCAGGGGTTTGGGATCAGCCCCAGCATTTT	CASSFRAGVWDQPQHF
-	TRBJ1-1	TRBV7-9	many	TGTGCCAGCAGCTTGGACGCGAATGAAGCTTTCTTT	CASSLDANEAFF
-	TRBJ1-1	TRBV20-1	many	TGCAGTGCTAGCAACCGGGACCGACTAGGTAAGATGAACACTGAAGCTTTCTTT	CSASNRDRLGKMNTEAFF
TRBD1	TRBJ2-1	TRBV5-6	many	TGTGCCAGCAGCCCGGGGGACAGGGGTTCTGAGCAGTTCTTC	CASSPGDRGSEQFF
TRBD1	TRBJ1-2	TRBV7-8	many	TGTGCCAGCAGCTCAACACTACAGGGGGCAGGGTACGGCTACACCTTC	CASSSTLQGAGYGYTF
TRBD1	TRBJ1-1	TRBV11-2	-	TGTGCCAGCAGCTTATACCCTGGGACAGGGCGCGGGTTGAACACTGAAGCTTTCTTT	CASSLYPGTGRGLNTEAFF
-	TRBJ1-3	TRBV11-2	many	TGTGCCAGCAGCCCGGGAGGGACAAGATTCTTTCCGACAAACACCATATATTTT	CASSPGGTRFFPTNTIYF